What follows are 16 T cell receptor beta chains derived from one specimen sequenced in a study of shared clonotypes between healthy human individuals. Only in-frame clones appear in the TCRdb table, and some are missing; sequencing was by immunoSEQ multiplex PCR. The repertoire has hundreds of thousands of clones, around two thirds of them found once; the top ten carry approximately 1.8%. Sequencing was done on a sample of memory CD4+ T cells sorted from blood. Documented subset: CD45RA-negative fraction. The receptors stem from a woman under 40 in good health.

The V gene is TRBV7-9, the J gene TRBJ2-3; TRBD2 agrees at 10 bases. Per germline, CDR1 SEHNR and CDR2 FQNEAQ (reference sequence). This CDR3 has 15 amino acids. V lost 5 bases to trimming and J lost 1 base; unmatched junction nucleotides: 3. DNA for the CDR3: TGTGCCAGCAGCCCCGGGACTAGCGGCACAGATACGCAGTATTTT. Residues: CASSPGTSGTDTQYF.

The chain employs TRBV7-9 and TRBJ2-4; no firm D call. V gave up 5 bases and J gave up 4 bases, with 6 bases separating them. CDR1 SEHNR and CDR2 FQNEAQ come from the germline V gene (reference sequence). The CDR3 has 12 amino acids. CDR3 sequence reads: CASSGDKNIQYF. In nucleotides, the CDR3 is TGTGCCAGCAGCGGGGATAAAAACATTCAGTACTTC.

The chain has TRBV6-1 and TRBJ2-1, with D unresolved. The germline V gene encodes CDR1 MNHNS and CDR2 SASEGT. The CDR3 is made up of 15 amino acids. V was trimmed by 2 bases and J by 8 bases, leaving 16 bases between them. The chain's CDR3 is CASSERVVGTHEQFF. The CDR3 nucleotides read TGTGCCAGCAGTGAACGCGTGGTGGGTACTCATGAGCAGTTCTTC.

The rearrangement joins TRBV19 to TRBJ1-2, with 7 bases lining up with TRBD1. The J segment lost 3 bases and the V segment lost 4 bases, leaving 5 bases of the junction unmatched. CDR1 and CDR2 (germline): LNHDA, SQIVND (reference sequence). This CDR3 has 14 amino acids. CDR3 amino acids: CASSNRQGDYGYTF. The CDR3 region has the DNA TGTGCCAGTAGTAACAGACAGGGAGACTATGGCTACACCTTC.

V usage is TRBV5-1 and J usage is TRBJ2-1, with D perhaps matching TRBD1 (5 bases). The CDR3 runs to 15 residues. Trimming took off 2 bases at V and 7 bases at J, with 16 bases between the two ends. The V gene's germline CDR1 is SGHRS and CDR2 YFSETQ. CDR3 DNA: TGCGCCAGCAGCTTTGTTCAGGGCCGTAGGAATGAGCAGTTCTTC. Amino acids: CASSFVQGRRNEQFF.

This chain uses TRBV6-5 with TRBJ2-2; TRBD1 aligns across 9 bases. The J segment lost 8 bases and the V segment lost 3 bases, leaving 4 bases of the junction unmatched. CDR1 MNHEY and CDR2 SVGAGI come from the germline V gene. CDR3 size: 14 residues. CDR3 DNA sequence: TGTGCCAGCAGTTATAGGACAGGGGTGGGGGAGCTGTTTTTT. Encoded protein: CASSYRTGVGELFF.

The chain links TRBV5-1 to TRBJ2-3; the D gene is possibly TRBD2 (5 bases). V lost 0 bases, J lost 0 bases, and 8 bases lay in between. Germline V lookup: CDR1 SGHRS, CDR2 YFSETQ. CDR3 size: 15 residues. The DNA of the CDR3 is TGCGCCAGCAGCTTGGGGCGGGTTAGCACAGATACGCAGTATTTT. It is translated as CASSLGRVSTDTQYF.

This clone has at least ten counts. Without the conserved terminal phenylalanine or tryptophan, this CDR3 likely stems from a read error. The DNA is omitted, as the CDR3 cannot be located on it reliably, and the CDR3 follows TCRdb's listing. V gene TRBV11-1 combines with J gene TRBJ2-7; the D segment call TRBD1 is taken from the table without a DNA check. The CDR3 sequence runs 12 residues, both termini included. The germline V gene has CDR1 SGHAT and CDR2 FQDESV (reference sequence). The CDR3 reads CASSSPGQGNPC.

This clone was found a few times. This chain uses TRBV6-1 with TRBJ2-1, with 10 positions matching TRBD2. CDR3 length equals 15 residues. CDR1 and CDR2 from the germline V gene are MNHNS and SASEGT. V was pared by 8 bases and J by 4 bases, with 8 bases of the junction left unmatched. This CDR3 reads CASSKREGPYNEQFF. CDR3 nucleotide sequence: TGTGCCAGCTCGAAGCGGGAGGGCCCTTACAATGAGCAGTTCTTC.

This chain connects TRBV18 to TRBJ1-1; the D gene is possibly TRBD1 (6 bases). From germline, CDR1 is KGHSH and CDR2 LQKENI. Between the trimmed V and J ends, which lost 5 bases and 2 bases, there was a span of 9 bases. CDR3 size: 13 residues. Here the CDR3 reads CASSRTDNTEAFF. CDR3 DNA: TGTGCCAGCTCAAGGACAGACAACACTGAAGCTTTCTTT. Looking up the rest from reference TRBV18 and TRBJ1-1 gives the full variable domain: NAGVMQNPRHLVRRRGQEARLRCSPMKGHSHVYWYRQLPEEGLKFMVYLQKENIIDESGMPKERFSAEFPKEGPSILRIQQVVRGDSAAYFCASSRTDNTEAFFGQGTRLTVV.

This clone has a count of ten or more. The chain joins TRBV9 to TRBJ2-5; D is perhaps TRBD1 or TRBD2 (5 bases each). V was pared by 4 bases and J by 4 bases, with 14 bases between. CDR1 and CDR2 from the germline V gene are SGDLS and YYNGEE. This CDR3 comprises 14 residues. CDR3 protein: CASSSSGTGETQYF. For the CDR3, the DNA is TGTGCCAGCAGCTCTTCCGGGACCGGAGAGACCCAGTACTTC.

In DNA form, the CDR3 reads TGTGCCAGCAGCCGGGACAGGGTCGAAGAGACCCAGTACTTC. Translated: CASSRDRVEETQYF. The chain links TRBV11-2 to TRBJ2-5, with TRBD1 identical over 9 bases. V shed 5 bases, J shed 3 bases, and the junction held 4 bases outside the gene matches. In germline, CDR1 is SGHAT, CDR2 FQNNGV. The CDR3 has 14 amino acids.

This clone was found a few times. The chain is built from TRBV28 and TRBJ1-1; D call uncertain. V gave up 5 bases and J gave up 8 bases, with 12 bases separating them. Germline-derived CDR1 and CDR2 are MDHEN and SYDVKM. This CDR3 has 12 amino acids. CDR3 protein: CASSPGGGEAFF. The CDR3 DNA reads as TGTGCCAGCAGTCCCGGCGGTGGAGAAGCTTTCTTT.

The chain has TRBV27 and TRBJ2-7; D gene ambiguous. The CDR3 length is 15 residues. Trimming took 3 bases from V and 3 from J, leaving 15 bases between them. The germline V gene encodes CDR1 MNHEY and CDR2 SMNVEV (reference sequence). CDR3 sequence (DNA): TGTGCCAGCAGTTTTGGAATGGGCCTTAACTACGAGCAGTACTTC. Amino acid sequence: CASSFGMGLNYEQYF.

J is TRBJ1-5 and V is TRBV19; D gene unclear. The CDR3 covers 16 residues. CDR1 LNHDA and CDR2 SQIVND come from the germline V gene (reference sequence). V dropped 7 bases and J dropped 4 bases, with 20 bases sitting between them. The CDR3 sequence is CASTYRWTLVNQPQHF. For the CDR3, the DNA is TGTGCCAGTACTTATAGGTGGACTCTAGTTAATCAGCCCCAGCATTTT.

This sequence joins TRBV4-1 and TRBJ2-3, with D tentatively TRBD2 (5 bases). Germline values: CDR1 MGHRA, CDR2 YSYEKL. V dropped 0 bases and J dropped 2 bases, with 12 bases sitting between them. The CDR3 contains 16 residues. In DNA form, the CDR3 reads TGCGCCAGCAGCCAAGAGACTAACAGCAACACAGATACGCAGTATTTT. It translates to CASSQETNSNTDTQYF.